The clone carrying this TCR beta chain was observed a handful of times. The source of the sample is a study of blood T cell repertoires in COVID-19. Study details: Researchers got acute and convalescent COVID-19 samples from the United States, Italy and Spain.

Methods used by the authors: From reference gene primer amplification, estimates of nucleated cell counts were derived. Repertoires were generated with immunoSEQ multiplex PCR, while TCRdb's copy carries only in-frame clones and drops some. V, J and clone size were drawn from that table, and D and trimming were deduced from the DNA. The sample lists some 360,000 clones, about 87% occurring once. CDR3 length: 14 residues. The germline V gene encodes CDR1 SGHAT and CDR2 FQNNGV. Germline trimming cut 3 bases from V and 7 bases from J; bases unmatched to any gene: 4. The sequenced sample consisted of peripheral blood. The V call is TRBV11-2, the J call TRBJ2-2, with 8 bases matching TRBD1. The sequence derives from a woman aged 55-70 years with COVID-19, enrolled during active disease. In DNA, the CDR3 is TGTGCCAGCAGCTTCACAGGGGGGTACGGGGAGCTGTTTTTT. Amino acids: CASSFTGGYGELFF.